This entry lists 23 T cell receptor beta chains sequenced from one sample in a study of blood T cell repertoires in COVID-19. The data were produced by immunoSEQ multiplex PCR, yet TCRdb's version contains in-frame clones alone and is incomplete. The data show a few hundred thousand clones, 89% seen once. The sequencing input was peripheral blood. Source of these receptors: a woman in her 30s with COVID-19, enrolled during active disease.

The V call is TRBV19, the J call TRBJ2-7; D possibly corresponds to TRBD2 (6 bases). CDR3 length: 16 amino acids. The ends were cut back, 5 bases at V and 2 bases at J, with 19 bases in the middle. Germline loops: CDR1 LNHDA, CDR2 SQIVND (reference sequence). The CDR3 region has the DNA TGTGCCAGTAGTCCCATCCAGGGACTGGTAACCTACGAGCAGTACTTC. Protein sequence: CASSPIQGLVTYEQYF.

V usage is TRBV6-4 and J usage is TRBJ2-5; 9 nucleotides agree with TRBD1. The V and J ends lost 2 bases and 2 bases, in that order; junction bases with no gene match: 6. This CDR3 is 16 amino acids long. Germline CDR1 is MRHNA and CDR2 is SNTAGT. DNA of the CDR3: TGTGCCAGCAGTGACGACAGGGGGTCCGGTCAAGAGACCCAGTACTTC. Translating it yields CASSDDRGSGQETQYF.

The CDR3: CASSSPAGQETQYF. CDR3 DNA sequence: TGTGCCAGCAGCTCGCCCGCGGGCCAAGAGACCCAGTACTTC. The chain uses TRBV5-8 and TRBJ2-5; perhaps TRBD2 as D (5 bases). Trimming took off 3 bases at V and 1 base at J, with 10 bases between the two ends. The germline gives CDR1 SGHTS, CDR2 YDEGEE. This CDR3 region has 14 residues.

This chain joins TRBV7-2 and TRBJ1-3, with D unresolved. Germline V lookup: CDR1 SGHTA, CDR2 FQGNSA. V shed 4 bases and J shed 4 bases, with 11 bases lying between them. The CDR3 loop spans 14 amino acids. CDR3 region: CASSSRAGGNTIYF. As DNA, the CDR3 is TGTGCCAGCAGCTCGCGGGCAGGAGGAAACACCATATATTTT.

The chain carries TRBV7-2 and TRBJ2-5, with TRBD2 matching over 12 bases. J was trimmed by 4 bases and V by 3 bases; bases with no gene match: 6. The CDR3 covers 16 residues. CDR1 and CDR2 from the germline V gene are SGHTA and FQGNSA. DNA for the CDR3: TGTGCCAGCAGCTTCTCGCTAGCGGGGGGGCTAGAGACCCAGTACTTC. Encoded protein: CASSFSLAGGLETQYF.

The V and J genes are TRBV21-1 and TRBJ2-7; the D segment call TRBD1 is taken from the table without a DNA check. TRBV21-1 is termed a pseudogene. This CDR3 is 14 amino acids long. The DNA of the CDR3 is TGTGCCAGCACCCCGAGGCCAGGGTCTTACGAGCAGTACGTC. It encodes CASTPRPGSYEQYV.

The chain joins TRBV19 to TRBJ2-2; the match to TRBD2 covers 11 bases. CDR3 length: 17 residues. With 3 bases clipped from V and 7 bases from J, the junction kept 10 bases outside the gene matches. In germline, CDR1 is LNHDA, CDR2 SQIVND (reference sequence). The CDR3 sequence is CASSIVIAGGPDGELFF. In nucleotides, the CDR3 is TGTGCCAGTAGTATCGTTATAGCGGGGGGGCCGGACGGGGAGCTGTTTTTT.

The rearrangement links TRBV3-1 (or the pseudogene TRBV3-2) to TRBJ2-3; 8 bases agree with TRBD1. This CDR3 spans 14 amino acids. CDR1 is LGHDT and CDR2 is YNNKEL in the germline V gene (reference sequence). J gave up 4 bases and V 4 bases, and 4 bases lay outside the gene matches. CDR3 sequence reads: CASSRTGGADTQYF. DNA of the CDR3: TGTGCCAGCAGCCGTACAGGGGGAGCAGATACGCAGTATTTT.

The CDR3, as DNA: TGTGCCAGCAGGGGCAGGGGCAAAACTAGGTTATATAGCAATCAGCCCCAGCATTTT. Translating it yields CASRGRGKTRLYSNQPQHF. The chain uses TRBV2 and TRBJ1-5; D may be TRBD1 (6 bases). Germline CDR1 and CDR2: SNHLY and FYNNEI. The CDR3 contains 19 residues. V lost 6 bases and J 0 bases, leaving 24 bases between the germline ends.

This chain uses TRBV2 with TRBJ2-1, with D possibly TRBD2 on 5 matching bases. Trimming took 6 bases from V and 3 from J, leaving 15 bases between them. There are 15 residues in the CDR3. CDR1 and CDR2 from the germline V gene are SNHLY and FYNNEI. CDR3 sequence reads: CASRGPGGLYNEQFF. The CDR3 nucleotides read TGTGCCAGCAGGGGCCCTGGCGGACTCTACAATGAGCAGTTCTTC.

This rearrangement joins TRBV27 to TRBJ1-4, with D perhaps TRBD1 (6 bases). V lost 3 bases and J 8 bases, leaving 16 bases between the germline ends. Looked up from germline, CDR1 is MNHEY and CDR2 is SMNVEV (reference sequence). The CDR3 has 15 amino acids. This CDR3 reads CASSLFTGSGEKLFF. The CDR3 DNA sequence: TGTGCCAGCAGTTTGTTTACAGGGAGCGGCGAAAAACTGTTTTTT.

CDR3 nucleotides: TGTGCCAGCAGTGACAGGACTAGCGGAAACAATGAGCAGTTCTTC. Residues: CASSDRTSGNNEQFF. This chain uses TRBV6-4 with TRBJ2-1, with 10 bases fitting TRBD2. J gave up 5 bases and V 2 bases, and 3 bases lay outside the gene matches. Germline lookup yields CDR1 MRHNA and CDR2 SNTAGT. The CDR3 extends over 15 amino acids.

The CDR3 loop reads CASSLGTPYGYTF. CDR3 sequence (DNA): TGTGCCAGCAGCTTAGGGACTCCCTATGGCTACACCTTC. V and J are TRBV11-2 and TRBJ1-2; the D is unclear. This CDR3 has 13 amino acids. Between the trimmed V and J ends, which lost 1 base and 4 bases, there was a span of 7 bases. The germline V gene has CDR1 SGHAT and CDR2 FQNNGV.

The chain employs TRBV4-3 and TRBJ2-2; 7 bases align to TRBD2. The germline V gene encodes CDR1 LGHNA and CDR2 YSLEER. The CDR3 has 18 residues. V lost 0 bases, J lost 6 bases, and 13 bases stayed unmatched. The CDR3 region has the DNA TGCGCCAGCAGCCAAGACCATGGTGGGGGAGGGAATGCCGGGGAGCTGTTTTTT. Translating it yields CASSQDHGGGGNAGELFF.

This chain connects TRBV28 to TRBJ1-2; 7 nucleotides align to TRBD1. CDR3 size: 13 residues. Germline V gene data show CDR1 as MDHEN and CDR2 as SYDVKM. V shed 9 bases and J 3 bases; nucleotides not matched to a gene: 7. CDR3 sequence: CASRSGTDYGYTF. For the CDR3, the DNA is TGTGCCAGTCGGTCCGGGACAGACTATGGCTACACCTTC.

The V call is TRBV27, the J call TRBJ2-3, with no clear D. V shed 1 base and J shed 4 bases, with 9 bases lying between them. The CDR3 runs to 14 residues. The germline gives CDR1 MNHEY, CDR2 SMNVEV (reference sequence). This CDR3 reads CASSLLASSDTQYF. In DNA, the CDR3 is TGTGCCAGCAGTTTATTGGCCTCCTCAGATACGCAGTATTTT.

The gene calls are TRBV7-2 and TRBJ2-1; no clear D gene. Per germline, CDR1 SGHTA and CDR2 FQGNSA. The CDR3 extends over 13 amino acids. Between the trimmed V and J ends, which lost 5 bases and 7 bases, there was a span of 12 bases. CDR3 loop: CASSPGSGNEQFF. In DNA form, the CDR3 reads TGTGCCAGCAGCCCGGGTTCCGGGAATGAGCAGTTCTTC.

The chain links TRBV3-1 (or the pseudogene TRBV3-2) to TRBJ2-7; 9 positions match TRBD2. V trimming: 0 bases; J trimming: 4 bases; junction bases outside the gene matches: 10. This CDR3 is built from 17 residues. The germline V gene has CDR1 LGHDT and CDR2 YNNKEL (reference sequence). CDR3 in amino acids: CASSQDRAGGRRYEQYF. In DNA form, the CDR3 reads TGTGCCAGCAGCCAAGATCGCGCGGGGGGGCGCCGATACGAGCAGTACTTC.

This chain links TRBV4-3 with TRBJ1-3; 10 bases align to TRBD1. CDR3 length: 18 amino acids. Germline V gives CDR1 LGHNA, CDR2 YSLEER. The ends lost 3 bases at V and 2 bases at J; junction bases unmatched: 10. This CDR3 reads CASSHKRGTGVTGNTIYF. The CDR3 coding sequence is TGCGCCAGCAGCCACAAACGGGGGACAGGGGTTACTGGAAACACCATATATTTT.

The CDR3 DNA reads TGCGCCAGCAGAGGGAGAGCAGGGGTTAATTCACCCCTCCACTTT. It codes for CASRGRAGVNSPLHF. The rearrangement joins TRBV10-2 to TRBJ1-6; D may be TRBD1 (6 bases). The CDR3 has 15 amino acids. The germline V gene has CDR1 WSHSY and CDR2 SAAADI. V gave up 6 bases and J gave up 6 bases, with 15 bases separating them.

This rearrangement joins TRBV3-1 (or the pseudogene TRBV3-2) to TRBJ2-5; TRBD2 aligns across 12 bases. The CDR3 consists of 17 residues. The ends lost 4 bases at V and 4 bases at J; junction bases unmatched: 10. The germline CDR1 and CDR2 sequences are LGHDT and YNNKEL (reference sequence). The DNA for the CDR3 is TGTGCCAGCAGCCCTACTAGCGGGGGGCTCCTAGGAGAGACCCAGTACTTC. Encoded protein: CASSPTSGGLLGETQYF.

V usage is TRBV19 and J usage is TRBJ1-5; unclear D gene. V was shortened by 3 bases and J by 1 base, with 10 bases between the two germline ends. The germline gives CDR1 LNHDA, CDR2 SQIVND (reference sequence). The CDR3 spans 15 residues. CDR3 sequence reads: CASSIQEGSNQPQHF. DNA for the CDR3: TGTGCCAGTAGTATTCAGGAGGGAAGCAATCAGCCCCAGCATTTT.

This chain links TRBV3-1 (or the pseudogene TRBV3-2) with TRBJ1-5, with TRBD1 as a possible D gene (5 bases). The CDR3 has 18 amino acids. Germline values: CDR1 LGHDT, CDR2 YNNKEL (reference sequence). The V end was cut by 0 bases, the J end by 2 bases, with 17 bases between. The CDR3 sequence: CASSQEGGVPGRNQPQHF. CDR3 coding DNA: TGTGCCAGCAGCCAAGAGGGGGGGGTACCAGGGCGCAATCAGCCCCAGCATTTT.